These 22 T cell receptor beta chains share one sample of origin, sequenced in a study of early T cells in non-severe SARS-CoV-2 infection. TCRdb reanalysed the 5' RACE reads using MiXCR and keeps one entry per CDR3 protein. The sample includes under 100,000 distinct CDR3 sequences, roughly 13% of them seen just once. Sequenced sample: whole blood. Source of these receptors: an adult who was a healthcare worker with PCR-confirmed SARS-CoV-2 infection or an uninfected control (not recorded which).

This clonotype was counted many times. This chain links TRBV6-6 with TRBJ2-3; D is unresolved. Between the trimmed V and J ends, which lost 5 bases and 1 base, there was a span of 13 bases. Germline CDR1 reads MNHNY; CDR2 reads SVGAGI (reference sequence). This CDR3 has 15 residues. The CDR3 coding sequence is TGTGCCAGCAGTGACCTCTGGCTACGCACAGATACGCAGTATTTT. The encoded protein is CASSDLWLRTDTQYF.

This clonotype was observed a few times. The gene calls are TRBV10-2 and TRBJ1-1; D gene uncertain. CDR1 and CDR2 (germline): WSHSY, SAAADI. V shed 3 bases and J shed 3 bases, with 14 bases lying between them. The CDR3 runs 15 residues. The chain's CDR3 is CASSDARLSHTEAFF. The CDR3 nucleotides read TGCGCCAGCAGTGACGCGCGGCTTTCCCACACTGAAGCTTTCTTT.

This clonotype was seen more than once but under ten times. V and J are TRBV6-2 or TRBV6-3 and TRBJ2-2, with TRBD2 identical over 8 bases. CDR3 length: 15 residues. V trimming: 8 bases; J trimming: 1 base; junction bases outside the gene matches: 6. Germline assignment: CDR1 MNHEY and CDR2 SVGEGT. This chain's CDR3 is CASFPAGVNTGELFF. CDR3 nucleotide sequence: TGTGCCAGCTTCCCAGCGGGGGTGAACACCGGGGAGCTGTTTTTT.

This rearrangement joins TRBV7-9 to TRBJ2-5, with 11 nucleotides matching TRBD2. CDR3 size: 15 residues. Germline V gene sequence: CDR1 SEHNR, CDR2 FQNEAQ (reference sequence). J gave up 2 bases and V 5 bases, and 4 bases lay outside the gene matches. Here the CDR3 reads CASSQGTSGQETQYF. The CDR3, as DNA: TGTGCCAGCAGCCAAGGGACTAGCGGACAAGAGACCCAGTACTTC.

This clonotype was recorded at least ten times. J is TRBJ2-3 and V is TRBV11-2; D is perhaps TRBD2 (5 bases). Germline CDR1 and CDR2: SGHAT and FQNNGV. The V end was cut by 8 bases, the J end by 0 bases, with 9 bases between. The CDR3 loop spans 13 amino acids. The CDR3 DNA reads as TGTGCCAGCCGCAGGACTAGCACAGATACGCAGTATTTT. Protein: CASRRTSTDTQYF.

The sample holds a few counts of this clonotype. The chain uses TRBV27 and TRBJ2-1, with D unclear. There are 16 residues in the CDR3. V was shortened by 5 bases and J by 0 bases, with 14 bases between the two germline ends. Germline V lookup: CDR1 MNHEY, CDR2 SMNVEV (reference sequence). The CDR3 DNA reads TGTGCCAGCAGTCTCCTTAAGGCCGTCTCCTACAATGAGCAGTTCTTC. Translated: CASSLLKAVSYNEQFF.

The chain has TRBV11-2 and TRBJ1-2; D might be TRBD1 (6 bases). The V and J ends lost 5 bases and 3 bases respectively, with 10 bases between them. Germline CDR1 reads SGHAT; CDR2 reads FQNNGV. The CDR3 is made up of 13 amino acids. The CDR3 loop reads CASSRSGDYGYTF. CDR3 bases: TGTGCCAGCAGCCGATCAGGGGACTATGGCTACACCTTC.

There are a few counts of this clonotype. This chain uses TRBV7-2 with TRBJ1-1; D uncertain. This CDR3 contains 12 residues. Trimming shortened V by 1 base and J by 3 bases, and 3 bases separated the two germline ends. Germline-derived CDR1 and CDR2 are SGHTA and FQGNSA. The CDR3: CASSLDYTEAFF. The CDR3 DNA reads TGTGCCAGCAGCTTAGATTACACTGAAGCTTTCTTT.

There are a few counts of this clonotype. This sequence joins TRBV5-1 and TRBJ2-6; 7 bases match TRBD1. With 1 base clipped from V and 0 bases from J, the junction kept 13 bases outside the gene matches. The germline gives CDR1 SGHRS, CDR2 YFSETQ. The CDR3 contains 20 residues. The CDR3 spells CASSLPRLGQLDSGANVLTF. The DNA of the CDR3 is TGCGCCAGCAGCTTGCCCAGGCTGGGACAGTTGGACTCTGGGGCCAACGTCCTGACTTTC.

The table lists this clonotype with a few counts. V is TRBV27 and J is TRBJ1-1, with D unclear. Trimming took 9 bases from V and 2 from J, leaving 25 bases between them. Germline CDR1 MNHEY, CDR2 SMNVEV (reference sequence). The CDR3 is made up of 17 amino acids. In nucleotides, the CDR3 is TGTGCCAGACGGTCACTTGACCGGCGATGGCAAAACACTGAAGCTTTCTTT. It codes for CARRSLDRRWQNTEAFF.

This chain connects TRBV6-2 or TRBV6-3 to TRBJ1-1; D may be TRBD1 (5 bases). With 4 bases removed from V and 6 bases from J, the gap between germline ends came to 24 bases. Germline CDR1 MNHEY, CDR2 SVGEGT. The CDR3 is 17 amino acids. CDR3 in amino acids: CASSSGFPGPTWPEAFF. The CDR3 region has the DNA TGTGCCAGCAGTTCGGGGTTTCCGGGACCAACATGGCCTGAAGCTTTCTTT.

In its sample, this clonotype was seen many times. The CDR3 region is CASSRRLGISYGYTF. CDR3 DNA: TGTGCCAGCAGCCGAAGATTAGGGATTTCCTATGGCTACACCTTC. V gene TRBV14 combines with J gene TRBJ1-2, with D uncertain. V lost 4 bases to trimming and J lost 4 bases, with 16 bases between them. This CDR3 is built from 15 residues. CDR1 SGHDN and CDR2 FVKESK come from the germline V gene. Full variable domain (missing parts from reference TRBV14 and TRBJ1-2): EAGVTQFPSHSVIEKGQTVTLRCDPISGHDNLYWYRRVMGKEIKFLLHFVKESKQDESGMPNNRFLAERTGGTYSTLKVQPAELEDSGVYFCASSRRLGISYGYTFGSGTRLTVV.

This clonotype was picked up many times. J is TRBJ2-7 and V is TRBV6-2 or TRBV6-3; D is perhaps TRBD1 (5 bases). The CDR3 is 14 residues long. Germline V lookup: CDR1 MNHEY, CDR2 SVGEGT. V lost 6 bases, J lost 3 bases, and 15 bases lay in between. Written as DNA, the CDR3 is TGTGCCAGCAGCGATTCACAGGAGTACTACGAGCAGTACTTC. This translates into CASSDSQEYYEQYF.

As regards this clonotype: It may be a read error: a sequence one base away is much more abundant. The J gene is TRBJ2-7, the V gene TRBV27; D remains ambiguous. V was pared by 3 bases and J by 3 bases, with 9 bases between. CDR3 length equals 13 residues. Germline V CDR1 and CDR2: MNHEY, SMNVEV (reference sequence). CDR3 DNA: TGTGCCAGCAGTTTGAAACAAAACTACGAGCAGTACTTC. Its protein is CASSLKQNYEQYF.

Many counts were recorded for this clonotype. The gene calls are TRBV20-1 and TRBJ1-5, with D perhaps matching TRBD1 (5 bases). Deletions cut 0 bases from V and 2 bases from J, with 11 bases between. The V gene's germline CDR1 is DFQATT and CDR2 SNEGSKA (reference sequence). The CDR3 loop spans 15 amino acids. This CDR3 is CSARESEQGNQPQHF. The DNA of the CDR3 is TGCAGTGCTAGAGAATCGGAACAGGGCAATCAGCCCCAGCATTTT.

With respect to this clonotype: A much bigger clone sits one base away, suggesting this may be a read error. This chain uses TRBV3-1 with TRBJ2-5; D remains unclear. V lost 8 bases and J 4 bases, leaving 14 bases between the germline ends. Germline assignment: CDR1 LGHDT and CDR2 YNNKEL (reference sequence). The CDR3 loop spans 13 amino acids. CDR3 nucleotides: TGTGCCAGCGGCTCAGCCGAGGCAGAGACCCAGTACTTC. It yields the protein CASGSAEAETQYF.

This clonotype was recorded many times. V is TRBV15 and J is TRBJ2-1; D remains unclear. Trimming stripped 1 base from V and 9 bases from J, with 4 bases between. The V gene's germline CDR1 is LNHNV and CDR2 YYDKDF (reference sequence). The CDR3 runs 11 residues. The CDR3 here is CATSRGIEQFF. The DNA of the CDR3 is TGTGCCACCAGCAGAGGTATTGAGCAGTTCTTC.

This chain uses TRBV27 with TRBJ1-1, with a tentative D call TRBD1 (5 bases). Germline lookup yields CDR1 MNHEY and CDR2 SMNVEV (reference sequence). V lost 2 bases, J lost 4 bases, and 23 bases lay in between. The CDR3 extends over 18 amino acids. In DNA, the CDR3 is TGTGCCAGCAGTTTAAGGCCGGGGCGGATGATTCGGGGCACTGAAGCTTTCTTT. Translated: CASSLRPGRMIRGTEAFF.

This clonotype has more than one count but fewer than ten. The CDR3 protein is CASSAGEANQETQYF. Written as DNA, the CDR3 is TGTGCCAGCAGCGCGGGGGAGGCTAACCAAGAGACCCAGTACTTC. The chain employs TRBV7-9 and TRBJ2-5, with 7 bases that match TRBD2. Trimming took 5 bases from V and 0 from J; bases not matched to a gene: 6. CDR3 size: 15 residues. CDR1 and CDR2 (germline): SEHNR, FQNEAQ (reference sequence).

The table lists this clonotype with many counts. V gene TRBV6-1 combines with J gene TRBJ2-7; 7 positions match TRBD1. V lost 2 bases and J lost 8; bases outside the gene matches: 6. CDR1 and CDR2 (germline): MNHNS, SASEGT. CDR3 size: 13 residues. CDR3 region: CASSERDSNQQYF. The CDR3 DNA reads TGTGCCAGCAGTGAACGGGACAGTAATCAGCAGTACTTC.

The chain employs TRBV27 and TRBJ2-3, with no clear D. The ends were cut back, 3 bases at V and 7 bases at J, with 8 bases in the middle. This CDR3 spans 12 amino acids. Germline V CDR1 and CDR2: MNHEY, SMNVEV (reference sequence). CDR3 DNA sequence: TGTGCCAGCAGTTTCCTGGGGAATACGCAGTATTTT. It is translated as CASSFLGNTQYF.

This chain joins TRBV4-3 and TRBJ2-7, with 10 positions matching TRBD2. The germline gives CDR1 LGHNA, CDR2 YSLEER. This CDR3 has 17 residues. The V and J ends lost 0 bases and 2 bases, in that order; junction bases with no gene match: 7. The CDR3 spells CASSQELAGSRAYEQYF. The CDR3 nucleotides read TGCGCCAGCAGCCAAGAACTAGCGGGGTCTCGCGCCTACGAGCAGTACTTC.